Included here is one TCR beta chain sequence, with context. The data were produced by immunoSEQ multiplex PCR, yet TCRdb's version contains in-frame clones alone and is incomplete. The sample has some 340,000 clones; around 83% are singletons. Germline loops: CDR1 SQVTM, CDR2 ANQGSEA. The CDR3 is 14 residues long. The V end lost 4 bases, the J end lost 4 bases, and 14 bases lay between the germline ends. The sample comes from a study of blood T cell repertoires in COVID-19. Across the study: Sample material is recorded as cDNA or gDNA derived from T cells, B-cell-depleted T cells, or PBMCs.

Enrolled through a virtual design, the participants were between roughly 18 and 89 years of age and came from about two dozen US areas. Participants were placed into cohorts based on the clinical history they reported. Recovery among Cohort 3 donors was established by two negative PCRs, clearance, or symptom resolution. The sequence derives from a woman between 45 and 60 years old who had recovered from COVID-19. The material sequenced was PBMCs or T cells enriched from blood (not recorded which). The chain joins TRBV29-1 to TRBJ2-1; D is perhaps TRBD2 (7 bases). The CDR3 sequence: CSVGGGSHYNEQFF. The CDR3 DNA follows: TGCAGCGTTGGGGGGGGCTCCCATTACAATGAGCAGTTCTTC.